Included here is one T cell receptor (beta chain) sequence, with context. Its antigen remains unidentified. This sample was taken from a study of shared clonotypes between healthy human individuals. The CDR3 has 15 residues. Germline values: CDR1 SEHNR, CDR2 FQNEAQ (reference sequence). Trimming shortened V by 3 bases and J by 8 bases, and 17 bases separated the two germline ends. Naive CD8 cells lacked CD45RO, underwent positive selection for CCR7 and left out terminally differentiated effector memory CD45RA+ cells. Healthy and HIV-negative, the adult donors had no recent acute infections or vaccinations. Study findings and constraints: There were few donors, and this limited the genetic and exposure-history diversity represented. The study sampled only blood, and tissue repertoires likely differ.

Only in-frame clones appear in the TCRdb table, and some are missing; sequencing was by immunoSEQ multiplex PCR. The sample lists 2 million or so clones; about 95% were seen once. Sequencing was performed on naive CD8+ T cells sorted from blood. The source is a man younger than 30 in good health. V and J are TRBV7-9 and TRBJ2-1; TRBD2 might be the D (6 bases). The CDR3 sequence is CASSFTGVSGDEQFF. CDR3 nucleotide sequence: TGTGCCAGCAGCTTTACGGGAGTCTCGGGGGATGAGCAGTTCTTC.